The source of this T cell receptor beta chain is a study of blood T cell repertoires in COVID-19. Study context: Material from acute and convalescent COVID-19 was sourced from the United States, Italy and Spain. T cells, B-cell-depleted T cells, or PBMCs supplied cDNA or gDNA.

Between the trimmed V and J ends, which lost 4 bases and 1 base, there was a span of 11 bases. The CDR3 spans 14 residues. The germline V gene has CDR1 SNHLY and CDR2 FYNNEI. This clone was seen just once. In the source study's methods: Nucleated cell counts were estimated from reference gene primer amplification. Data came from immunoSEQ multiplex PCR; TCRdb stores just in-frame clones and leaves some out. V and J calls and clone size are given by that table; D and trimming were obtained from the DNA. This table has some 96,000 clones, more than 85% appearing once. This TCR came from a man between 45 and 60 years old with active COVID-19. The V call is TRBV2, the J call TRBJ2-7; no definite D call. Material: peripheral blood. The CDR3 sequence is CASSAAGPSYEQYF. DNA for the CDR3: TGTGCCAGCAGTGCTGCAGGTCCTTCCTACGAGCAGTACTTC.